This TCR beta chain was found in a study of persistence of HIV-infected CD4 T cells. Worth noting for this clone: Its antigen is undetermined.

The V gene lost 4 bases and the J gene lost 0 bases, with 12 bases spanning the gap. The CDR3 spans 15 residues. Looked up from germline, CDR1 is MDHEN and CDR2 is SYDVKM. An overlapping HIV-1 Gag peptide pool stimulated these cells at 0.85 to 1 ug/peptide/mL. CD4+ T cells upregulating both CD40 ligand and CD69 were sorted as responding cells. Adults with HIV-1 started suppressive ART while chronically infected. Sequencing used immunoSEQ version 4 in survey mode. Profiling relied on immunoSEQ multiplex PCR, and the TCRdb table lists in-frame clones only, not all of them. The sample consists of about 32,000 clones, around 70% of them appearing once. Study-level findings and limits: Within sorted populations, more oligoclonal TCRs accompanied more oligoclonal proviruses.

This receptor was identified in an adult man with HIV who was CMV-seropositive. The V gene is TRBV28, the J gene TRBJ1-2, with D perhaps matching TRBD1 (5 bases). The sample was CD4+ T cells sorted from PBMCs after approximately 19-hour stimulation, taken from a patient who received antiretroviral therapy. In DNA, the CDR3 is TGTGCCAGCAGTTCGGGACGCCTGTCTAACTATGGCTACACCTTC. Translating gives CASSSGRLSNYGYTF.